These 10 T cell receptor beta chains originate from one sample sequenced in a study of cytomegalovirus exposure and HLA in healthy donors. The primer mix had 60 Vbeta and 13 Jbeta primers. Measured with immunoSEQ multiplex PCR; TCRdb has only the in-frame clones, and not every one. The repertoire has around 230,000 clones, 70% to 90% of them found once; the top ten carry 0.2% to 0.25%. The sample taken for sequencing was PBMCs. The receptors derive from a girl aged 2 to 10 in good health and CMV-seronegative.

The CDR3 protein is CASKLSGSTYNEQFF. The DNA for the CDR3 is TGTGCCAGTAAGTTGAGCGGGAGTACCTACAATGAGCAGTTCTTC. The rearrangement uses TRBV19 and TRBJ2-1, with 8 bases fitting TRBD2. This CDR3 comprises 15 residues. V trimming: 7 bases; J trimming: 2 bases; junction bases outside the gene matches: 7. Germline assignment: CDR1 LNHDA and CDR2 SQIVND (reference sequence).

The chain combines TRBV7-2 with TRBJ2-1; no clear D. The V and J ends lost 2 bases and 7 bases respectively, with 9 bases between them. Germline CDR1 and CDR2: SGHTA and FQGNSA. This CDR3 region has 13 residues. DNA of the CDR3: TGTGCCAGCAGCTTAATGGCGACTAATGAGCAGTTCTTC. Its protein product is CASSLMATNEQFF.

The rearrangement uses TRBV14 and TRBJ2-3; perhaps TRBD1 as D (6 bases). V lost 4 bases, J lost 10 bases, and 21 bases lay in between. Germline CDR1 and CDR2: SGHDN and FVKESK. The CDR3 length is 15 residues. This CDR3 is CASSPHGARGIAQYF. The CDR3 coding sequence is TGTGCCAGCAGCCCCCATGGTGCGAGGGGGATCGCGCAGTATTTT.

The rearrangement links TRBV7-6 to TRBJ1-2; no clear D gene. The germline V and J ends were trimmed by 1 base and 8 bases, with 14 bases remaining between them. Germline loops: CDR1 SGHVS, CDR2 FNYEAQ. The CDR3 has 14 amino acids. CDR3 nucleotides: TGTGCCAGCAGCTTAGGGTTCGGGCCGGGGGGCTACACCTTC. Encoded protein: CASSLGFGPGGYTF.

The count of this clone is one. The rearrangement uses TRBV14 and TRBJ1-6; 8 positions match TRBD1. Losses at the gene ends were 4 bases for V and 14 bases for J; bases not matched to a gene: 13. CDR1 is SGHDN, CDR2 FVKESK, per germline. This CDR3 region has 15 residues. CDR3 region: CASSRAGQARSALHF. The CDR3 region has the DNA TGTGCCAGCAGCCGTGCGGGACAGGCCCGGTCGGCCCTCCACTTT.

The chain couples TRBV5-1 to TRBJ2-3, with 9 positions matching TRBD1. J was trimmed by 1 base and V by 1 base; bases with no gene match: 4. The CDR3 extends over 16 amino acids. Germline values: CDR1 SGHRS, CDR2 YFSETQ. DNA of the CDR3: TGCGCCAGCAGCTTGCAGGACAGGGGAGGCACAGATACGCAGTATTTT. Translated, it gives CASSLQDRGGTDTQYF. The full variable domain, in which reference TRBV5-1 and TRBJ2-3 provide the parts outside the CDR3, is KAGVTQTPRYLIKTRGQQVTLSCSPISGHRSVSWYQQTPGQGLQFLFEYFSETQRNKGNFPGRFSGRQFSNSRSEMNVSTLELGDSALYLCASSLQDRGGTDTQYFGPGTRLTVL.

A word on this clone: The junction departs from germline at one end; a sequencing error may be responsible. This chain uses TRBV6-1 with TRBJ1-4; D is ambiguous. There are 14 residues in the CDR3. CDR1 is MNHNS and CDR2 is SASEGT in the germline V gene. The CDR3 protein is CASSEYRTSEKLFF. DNA for the CDR3: TGTGCCAGCAGTGAATACCGAACTAGTGAAAAACTGTTTTTT.

The rearrangement joins TRBV9 to TRBJ2-1; TRBD1 might be the D (7 bases). V was pared by 4 bases and J by 5 bases, with 13 bases between. Germline CDR1 is SGDLS and CDR2 is YYNGEE. The CDR3 loop spans 14 amino acids. CDR3 DNA: TGTGCCAGCAGCCCCCCAGGGGGGAACAATGAGCAGTTCTTC. Protein sequence: CASSPPGGNNEQFF.

This rearrangement joins TRBV30 to TRBJ1-1; the D gene is possibly TRBD1 (5 bases). This CDR3 comprises 14 residues. CDR1 GTSNPN and CDR2 SVGIG come from the germline V gene (reference sequence). Trimming removed 3 bases from V and 1 base from J, with 12 bases in between. CDR3: CAWSQGLGNTEAFF. DNA of the CDR3: TGTGCCTGGAGCCAGGGCCTTGGGAACACTGAAGCTTTCTTT.

V and J are TRBV15 and TRBJ2-3; TRBD2 aligns across 9 bases. The CDR3 spans 15 residues. V gave up 4 bases and J gave up 1 base; unmatched junction bases: 3. CDR1 and CDR2 from the germline V gene are LNHNV and YYDKDF (reference sequence). CDR3 bases: TGTGCCACCAGCACACGACTAGCGGGCACAGATACGCAGTATTTT. Its protein product is CATSTRLAGTDTQYF.